The 17 T cell receptor beta chains below come from one sample, sequenced in a study of blood T cell repertoires in COVID-19. The assay was immunoSEQ multiplex PCR, and TCRdb's table has in-frame clones only and misses some. In the table there are about 230,000 clones, about 90% of which are singletons. Sequenced material: PBMCs or T cells enriched from blood (not recorded which). All receptors derive from a woman aged 50 to 65 in a cohort exposed to, infected with or recovered from COVID-19 (not recorded which).

The chain has TRBV18 and TRBJ2-7, with 9 bases identical to TRBD1. V dropped 5 bases and J dropped 5; count of bases not matched to a gene: 10. The CDR3 spans 15 residues. Germline-derived CDR1 and CDR2 are KGHSH and LQKENI. CDR3 sequence (DNA): TGTGCCAGCTCAGACACCGGGACAGGGCGCGACGAGCAGTACTTC. This translates into CASSDTGTGRDEQYF.

This clone was recorded only once. The chain employs TRBV6-5 and TRBJ1-4; tentative D call: TRBD1 (6 bases). This CDR3 region has 15 residues. Per germline, CDR1 MNHEY and CDR2 SVGAGI. The ends were cut back, 5 bases at V and 4 bases at J, with 14 bases in the middle. CDR3 DNA sequence: TGTGCCAGCAGTACAGGGAATTACGGTAATGAAAAACTGTTTTTT. As protein: CASSTGNYGNEKLFF.

V gene TRBV2 combines with J gene TRBJ1-3; D is perhaps TRBD1 (5 bases). From germline, CDR1 is SNHLY and CDR2 FYNNEI. V was pared by 2 bases and J by 2 bases, with 10 bases between. CDR3 length: 15 residues. The CDR3: CASSESQGPGNTIYF. CDR3 coding DNA: TGTGCCAGCAGTGAATCGCAGGGTCCTGGAAACACCATATATTTT. Together with reference TRBV2 and TRBJ1-3, the CDR3 gives the full variable domain: EPEVTQTPSHQVTQMGQEVILRCVPISNHLYFYWYRQILGQKVEFLVSFYNNEISEKSEIFDDQFSVERPDGSNFTLKIRSTKLEDSAMYFCASSESQGPGNTIYFGEGSWLTVV.

The chain combines TRBV7-2 with TRBJ2-2, with 11 bases lining up with TRBD2. Germline lookup yields CDR1 SGHTA and CDR2 FQGNSA. The trim removed 2 bases at V and 2 bases at J, leaving 4 bases unmatched. CDR3 size: 17 residues. The CDR3 protein is CASSLTSGSRNTGELFF. The CDR3 DNA reads TGTGCCAGCAGCTTAACTAGCGGGAGCCGTAACACCGGGGAGCTGTTTTTT.

This chain connects TRBV27 to TRBJ1-2; no reliable D call. Trimming took 4 bases from V and 9 from J, leaving 15 bases between them. Germline V gene data show CDR1 as MNHEY and CDR2 as SMNVEV (reference sequence). The CDR3 is 13 amino acids. DNA of the CDR3: TGTGCCAGCAGTTCGGGGTCACTTCGACGCTACACCTTC. Protein product: CASSSGSLRRYTF.

This clone was detected only a few times. CDR3: CASSQEVGLVPDTQYF. CDR3 coding DNA: TGTGCCAGCAGCCAAGAAGTAGGACTAGTCCCAGATACGCAGTATTTT. The chain links TRBV3-1 (or the pseudogene TRBV3-2) to TRBJ2-3; TRBD2 agrees at 7 bases. Trimming took 0 bases from V and 4 from J; bases not matched to a gene: 7. The CDR3 has 16 amino acids. Looked up from germline, CDR1 is LGHDT and CDR2 is YNNKEL (reference sequence).

The rearrangement joins TRBV5-1 to TRBJ1-1, with D possibly matching TRBD1 (6 bases). This CDR3 is built from 16 residues. V was pared by 0 bases and J by 0 bases, with 12 bases between. The germline V gene has CDR1 SGHRS and CDR2 YFSETQ. CDR3 amino acids: CASSLGAGAMNTEAFF. The CDR3 bases are TGCGCCAGCAGCTTGGGGGCAGGGGCTATGAACACTGAAGCTTTCTTT.

This clone was picked up a small number of times. This same CDR3 is encoded by further DNA sequences in the sample. The CDR3 loop reads CASSLVLETQYF. In DNA, the CDR3 is TGTGCCAGCAGCTTAGTTCTAGAGACCCAGTACTTC. The chain has TRBV7-9 and TRBJ2-5, with no clear D. This CDR3 region has 12 residues. From germline, CDR1 is SEHNR and CDR2 FQNEAQ (reference sequence). V dropped 1 base and J dropped 4 bases, with 4 bases sitting between them.

The V call is TRBV29-1, the J call TRBJ2-7; 7 nucleotides match TRBD2. Germline loops: CDR1 SQVTM, CDR2 ANQGSEA. The CDR3 has 14 amino acids. After removal of 0 bases from V and 3 bases from J, the junction contained 5 bases not matched to a gene. CDR3 bases: TGCAGCGTTGAAGAGGTCGGGGGGTACTACGAGCAGTACTTC. Translated: CSVEEVGGYYEQYF.

As to this clone: This sample also contains other DNA sequences that code for the same CDR3. V usage is TRBV14 and J usage is TRBJ1-6; TRBD1 is a possible D gene (6 bases). Trimming stripped 4 bases from V and 7 bases from J, with 11 bases between. CDR3 size: 14 residues. Per germline, CDR1 SGHDN and CDR2 FVKESK. In nucleotides, the CDR3 is TGTGCCAGCAGCCTGGTAGGGGGAAATTCACCCCTCCACTTT. The encoded protein is CASSLVGGNSPLHF.

The rearrangement joins TRBV28 to TRBJ1-1; D is perhaps TRBD1 (6 bases). Germline assignment: CDR1 MDHEN and CDR2 SYDVKM. CDR3 length equals 13 residues. V dropped 4 bases and J dropped 3 bases, with 9 bases sitting between them. Here the CDR3 reads CASSSTGYTEAFF. The CDR3 nucleotides are TGTGCCAGCAGTTCCACAGGGTACACTGAAGCTTTCTTT. Drawing the rest from reference TRBV28 and TRBJ1-1, the complete variable domain is DVKVTQSSRYLVKRTGEKVFLECVQDMDHENMFWYRQDPGLGLRLIYFSYDVKMKEKGDIPEGYSVSREKKERFSLILESASTNQTSMYLCASSSTGYTEAFFGQGTRLTVV.

The chain is built from TRBV27 and TRBJ1-4, with TRBD1 matching over 10 bases. Germline V gene data show CDR1 as MNHEY and CDR2 as SMNVEV (reference sequence). V shed 1 base, J shed 4 bases, and the junction held 6 bases outside the gene matches. The CDR3 is 17 amino acids. The CDR3 protein is CASSLFPRDRGNEKLFF. CDR3 bases: TGTGCCAGCAGTTTATTTCCCCGGGACAGGGGTAATGAAAAACTGTTTTTT.

The chain is built from TRBV7-2 and TRBJ1-2; 8 bases map to TRBD1. This CDR3 spans 17 amino acids. Germline V gene lookup returns CDR1 SGHTA and CDR2 FQGNSA. V lost 2 bases, J lost 4 bases, and 12 bases stayed unmatched. CDR3 sequence: CASSLQPRAGGSYGYTF. CDR3 in DNA: TGTGCCAGCAGCTTACAACCACGCGCAGGGGGCAGCTATGGCTACACCTTC.

This clone was observed once. This rearrangement joins TRBV7-8 to TRBJ2-2; D unresolved. Germline V gene data show CDR1 as SGHVS and CDR2 as FQNEAQ. Trimming cost V 8 bases and J 5 bases, with 15 bases left between them. There are 14 residues in the CDR3. CDR3 sequence (DNA): TGTGCCAGCCGCCGAGGAAGCCAAACCGGGGAGCTGTTTTTT. It yields the protein CASRRGSQTGELFF. The entire variable domain, with the rest obtained from reference TRBV7-8 and TRBJ2-2, is as follows: GAGVSQSPRYKVAKRGQDVALRCDPISGHVSLFWYQQALGQGPEFLTYFQNEAQLDKSGLPSDRFFAERPEGSVSTLKIQRTQQEDSAVYLCASRRGSQTGELFFGEGSRLTVL.

CDR3 amino acids: CASSLITGLTDTQYF. In DNA form, the CDR3 reads TGTGCCAGCAGCTTAATCACAGGGCTTACAGATACGCAGTATTTT. V gene TRBV7-6 combines with J gene TRBJ2-3; D may be TRBD1 (6 bases). Trimming pared 2 bases from V and 3 bases from J, leaving 12 bases between. The V gene's germline CDR1 is SGHVS and CDR2 FNYEAQ. This CDR3 is 15 amino acids long. Using reference TRBV7-6 and TRBJ2-3 for the parts outside the CDR3, the full variable domain is GAGVSQSPRYKVTKRGQDVALRCDPISGHVSLYWYRQALGQGPEFLTYFNYEAQQDKSGLPNDRFSAERPEGSISTLTIQRTEQRDSAMYRCASSLITGLTDTQYFGPGTRLTVL.

This chain uses TRBV6-2 or TRBV6-3 with TRBJ2-5; 8 bases align to TRBD1. The germline V gene has CDR1 MNHEY and CDR2 SVGEGT. The CDR3 contains 13 residues. The trim removed 5 bases at V and 2 bases at J, leaving 1 base unmatched. CDR3 coding DNA: TGTGCCAGCAGTCGGGACAGGCAAGAGACCCAGTACTTC. Translating gives CASSRDRQETQYF.

Remarks on this clone: Other DNA sequences in the sample encode the same CDR3. The rearrangement uses TRBV5-1 and TRBJ2-7; TRBD1 aligns across 9 bases. V lost 1 base and J lost 4; bases outside the gene matches: 3. The CDR3 spans 14 residues. Germline assignment: CDR1 SGHRS and CDR2 YFSETQ. The CDR3 DNA follows: TGCGCCAGCAGCTTGAGGGACAGGGTGTACGAGCAGTACTTC. Translating gives CASSLRDRVYEQYF. The entire variable domain, with the rest obtained from reference TRBV5-1 and TRBJ2-7, is as follows: KAGVTQTPRYLIKTRGQQVTLSCSPISGHRSVSWYQQTPGQGLQFLFEYFSETQRNKGNFPGRFSGRQFSNSRSEMNVSTLELGDSALYLCASSLRDRVYEQYFGPGTRLTVT.